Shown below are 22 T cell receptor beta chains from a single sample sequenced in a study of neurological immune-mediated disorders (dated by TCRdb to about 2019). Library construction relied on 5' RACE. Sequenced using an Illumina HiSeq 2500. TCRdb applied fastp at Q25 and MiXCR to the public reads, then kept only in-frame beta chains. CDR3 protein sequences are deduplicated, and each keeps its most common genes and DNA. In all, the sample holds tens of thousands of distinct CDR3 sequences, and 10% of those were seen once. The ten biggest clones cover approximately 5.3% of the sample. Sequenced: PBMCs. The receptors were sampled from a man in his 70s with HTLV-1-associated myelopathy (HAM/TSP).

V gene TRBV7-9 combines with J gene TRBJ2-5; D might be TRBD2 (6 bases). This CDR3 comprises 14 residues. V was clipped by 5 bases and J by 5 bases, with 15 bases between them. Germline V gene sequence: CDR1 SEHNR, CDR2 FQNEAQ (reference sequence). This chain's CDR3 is CASSGGVSGETQYF. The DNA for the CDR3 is TGTGCCAGCAGCGGAGGGGTGAGCGGGGAGACCCAGTACTTC. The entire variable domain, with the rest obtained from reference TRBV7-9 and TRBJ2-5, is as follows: DTGVSQNPRHKITKRGQNVTFRCDPISEHNRLYWYRQTLGQGPEFLTYFQNEAQLEKSRLLSDRFSAERPKGSFSTLEIQRTEQGDSAMYLCASSGGVSGETQYFGPGTRLLVL.

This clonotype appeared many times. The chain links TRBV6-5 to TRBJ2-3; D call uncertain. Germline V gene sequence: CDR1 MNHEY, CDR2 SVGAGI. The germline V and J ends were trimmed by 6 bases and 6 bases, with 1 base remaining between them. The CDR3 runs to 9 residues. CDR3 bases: TGTGCCAGCAGGGATACGCAGTATTTT. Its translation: CASRDTQYF.

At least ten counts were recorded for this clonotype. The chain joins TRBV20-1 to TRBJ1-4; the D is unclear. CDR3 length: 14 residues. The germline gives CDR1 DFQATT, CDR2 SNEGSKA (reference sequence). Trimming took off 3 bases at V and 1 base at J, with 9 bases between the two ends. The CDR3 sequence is CSASLGITNEKLFF. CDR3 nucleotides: TGCAGTGCTAGTTTGGGGATAACTAATGAAAAACTGTTTTTT.

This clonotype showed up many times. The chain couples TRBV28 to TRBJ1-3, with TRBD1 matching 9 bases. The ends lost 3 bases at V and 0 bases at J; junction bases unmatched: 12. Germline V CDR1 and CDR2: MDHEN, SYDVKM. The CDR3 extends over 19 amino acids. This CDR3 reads CASSFATYGTGNSGNTIYF. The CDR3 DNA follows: TGTGCCAGCAGTTTTGCGACCTACGGGACAGGGAACTCTGGAAACACCATATATTTT.

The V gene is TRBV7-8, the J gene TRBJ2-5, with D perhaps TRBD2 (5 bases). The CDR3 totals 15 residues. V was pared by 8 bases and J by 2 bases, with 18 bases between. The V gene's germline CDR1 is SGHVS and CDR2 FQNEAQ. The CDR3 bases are TGTGCCAGCCGCCCACTAGTTGCCCAGCAAGAGACCCAGTACTTC. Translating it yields CASRPLVAQQETQYF.

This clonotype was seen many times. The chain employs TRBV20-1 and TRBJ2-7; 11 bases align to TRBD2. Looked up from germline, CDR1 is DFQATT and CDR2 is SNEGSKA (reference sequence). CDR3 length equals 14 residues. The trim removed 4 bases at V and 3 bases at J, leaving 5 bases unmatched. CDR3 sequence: CSAKWTSGLYEQYF. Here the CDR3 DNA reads TGCAGTGCTAAATGGACTAGCGGGCTCTACGAGCAGTACTTC.

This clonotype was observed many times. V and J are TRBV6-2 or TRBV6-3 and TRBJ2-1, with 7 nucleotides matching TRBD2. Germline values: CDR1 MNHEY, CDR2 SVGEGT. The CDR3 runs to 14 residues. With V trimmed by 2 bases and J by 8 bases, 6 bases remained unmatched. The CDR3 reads CASSYPSGRHEQFF. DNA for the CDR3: TGTGCCAGCAGTTACCCTAGCGGAAGGCATGAGCAGTTCTTC.

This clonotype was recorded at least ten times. CDR3 loop: CASRTTRRRYNEQFF. The CDR3 region has the DNA TGTGCCAGCAGAACAACGCGGAGGAGGTACAATGAGCAGTTCTTC. The rearrangement links TRBV12-3 or TRBV12-4 to TRBJ2-1, with TRBD2 as a possible D gene (5 bases). V was shortened by 6 bases and J by 4 bases, with 16 bases between the two germline ends. This CDR3 comprises 15 residues.

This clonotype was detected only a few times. The CDR3 bases are TGTGCCAGCAGCTTAGCGCACTTACAGGGACAAGAGACCCAGTACTTC. Residues: CASSLAHLQGQETQYF. The J gene is TRBJ2-5, the V gene TRBV7-8; tentative D call: TRBD1 (6 bases). The germline CDR1 and CDR2 sequences are SGHVS and FQNEAQ. The CDR3 runs to 16 residues. The V gene lost 0 bases and the J gene lost 2 bases, with 13 bases spanning the gap. The complete variable domain, with remaining parts taken from reference TRBV7-8 and TRBJ2-5, reads GAGVSQSPRYKVAKRGQDVALRCDPISGHVSLFWYQQALGQGPEFLTYFQNEAQLDKSGLPSDRFFAERPEGSVSTLKIQRTQQEDSAVYLCASSLAHLQGQETQYFGPGTRLLVL.

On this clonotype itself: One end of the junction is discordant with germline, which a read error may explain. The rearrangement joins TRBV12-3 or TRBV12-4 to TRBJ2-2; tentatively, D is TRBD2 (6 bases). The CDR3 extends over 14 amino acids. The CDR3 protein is CASSFFRVGGELFF. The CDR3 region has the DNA TGTGCCAGCAGTTTCTTCAGGGTCGGCGGGGAGTTGTTTTTT.

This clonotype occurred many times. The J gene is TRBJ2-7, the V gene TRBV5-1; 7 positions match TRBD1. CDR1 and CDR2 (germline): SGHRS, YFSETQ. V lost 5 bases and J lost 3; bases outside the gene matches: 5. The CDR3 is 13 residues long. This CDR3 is CASSYGTDYEQYF. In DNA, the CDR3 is TGCGCCAGCAGTTATGGGACAGACTACGAGCAGTACTTC.

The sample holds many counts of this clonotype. The chain's CDR3 is CASSQVRLAGEQYF. For the CDR3, the DNA is TGTGCCAGCAGCCAAGTCCGACTAGCTGGCGAGCAGTACTTC. The chain has TRBV14 and TRBJ2-7, with 7 bases fitting TRBD2. This CDR3 spans 14 amino acids. J gave up 6 bases and V 1 base, and 6 bases lay outside the gene matches. Germline assignment: CDR1 SGHDN and CDR2 FVKESK.

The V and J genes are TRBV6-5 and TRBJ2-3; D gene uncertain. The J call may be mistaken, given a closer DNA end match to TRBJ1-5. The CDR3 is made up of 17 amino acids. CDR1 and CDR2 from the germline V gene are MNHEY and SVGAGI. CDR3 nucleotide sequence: TGTGCCAGCATCCACCGGACTAGCGGGAGGCCCACAGATACGCAGCATTTT. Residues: CASIHRTSGRPTDTQHF.

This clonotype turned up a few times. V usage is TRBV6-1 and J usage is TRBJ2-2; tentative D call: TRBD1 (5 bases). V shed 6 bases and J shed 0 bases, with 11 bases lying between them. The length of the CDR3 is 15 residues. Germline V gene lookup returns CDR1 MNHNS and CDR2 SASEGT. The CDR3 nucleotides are TGTGCCAGCAGAGGGGCGGATACGAACACCGGGGAGCTGTTTTTT. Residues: CASRGADTNTGELFF.

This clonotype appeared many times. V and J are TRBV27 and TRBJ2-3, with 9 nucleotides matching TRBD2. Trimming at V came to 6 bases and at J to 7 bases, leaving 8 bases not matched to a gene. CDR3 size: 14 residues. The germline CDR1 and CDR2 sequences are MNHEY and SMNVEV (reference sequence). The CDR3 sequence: CASRGLASGNTQYF. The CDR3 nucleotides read TGTGCCAGCAGAGGACTAGCGAGTGGGAATACGCAGTATTTT.

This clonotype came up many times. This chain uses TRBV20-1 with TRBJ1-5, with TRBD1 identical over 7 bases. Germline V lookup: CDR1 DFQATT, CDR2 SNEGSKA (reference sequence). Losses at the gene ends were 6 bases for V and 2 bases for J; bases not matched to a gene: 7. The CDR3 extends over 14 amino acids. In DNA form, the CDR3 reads TGCAGTGCCAAAGGGGGCCGGCGCAATCAGCCCCAGCATTTT. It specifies CSAKGGRRNQPQHF.

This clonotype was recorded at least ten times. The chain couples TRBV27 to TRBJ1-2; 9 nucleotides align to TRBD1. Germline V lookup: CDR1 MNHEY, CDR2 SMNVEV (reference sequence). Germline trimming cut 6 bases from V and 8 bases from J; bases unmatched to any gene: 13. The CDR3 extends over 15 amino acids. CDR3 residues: CASSSRDRALWGYTF. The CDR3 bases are TGTGCCAGCAGCTCCCGGGACAGGGCCCTCTGGGGCTACACCTTC.

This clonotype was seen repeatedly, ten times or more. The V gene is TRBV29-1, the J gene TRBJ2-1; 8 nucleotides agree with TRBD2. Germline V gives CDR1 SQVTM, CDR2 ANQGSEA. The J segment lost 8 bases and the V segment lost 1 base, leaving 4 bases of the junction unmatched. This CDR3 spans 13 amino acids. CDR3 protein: CSVEAGGTHEQFF. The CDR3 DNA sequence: TGCAGCGTTGAAGCGGGAGGGACCCATGAGCAGTTCTTC.

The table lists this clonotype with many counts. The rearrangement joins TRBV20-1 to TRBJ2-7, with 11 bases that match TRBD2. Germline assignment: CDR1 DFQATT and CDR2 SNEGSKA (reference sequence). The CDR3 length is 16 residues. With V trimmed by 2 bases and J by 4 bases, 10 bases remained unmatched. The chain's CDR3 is CSARPRMGLADYEQYF. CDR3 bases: TGCAGTGCTAGACCTAGGATGGGACTAGCGGATTACGAGCAGTACTTC.

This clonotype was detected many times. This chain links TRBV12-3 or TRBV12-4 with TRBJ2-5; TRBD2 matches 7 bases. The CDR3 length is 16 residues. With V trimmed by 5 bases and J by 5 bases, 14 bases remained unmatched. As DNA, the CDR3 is TGTGCCAGCAGTCTGACTAGCCCAAATCCCGGGGAGACCCAGTACTTC. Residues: CASSLTSPNPGETQYF.

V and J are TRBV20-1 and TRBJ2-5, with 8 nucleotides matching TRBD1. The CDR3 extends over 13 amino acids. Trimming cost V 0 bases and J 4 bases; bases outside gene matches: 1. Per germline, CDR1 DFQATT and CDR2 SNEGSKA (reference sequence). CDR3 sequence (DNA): TGCAGTGCTAGAGATGGACAGGGAGAGACCCAGTACTTC. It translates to CSARDGQGETQYF.

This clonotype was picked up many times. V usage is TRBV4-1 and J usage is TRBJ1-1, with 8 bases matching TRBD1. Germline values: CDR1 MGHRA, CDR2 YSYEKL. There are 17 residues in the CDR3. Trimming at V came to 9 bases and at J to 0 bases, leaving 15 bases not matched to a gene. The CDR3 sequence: CARPTSKQGVLNTEAFF. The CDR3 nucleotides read TGCGCCAGACCAACATCGAAACAGGGGGTACTGAACACTGAAGCTTTCTTT.